The 23 T cell receptor beta chains reported below all come from one sample, sequenced in a study of blood T cells in healthy people across ages. A sample-barcoded 5' primer and a J-beta primer mix were used in a second PCR of about 7 to 12 cycles. TCRdb re-called the 5' RACE reads through MiXCR, storing one row per CDR3 protein. The table records about 970,000 distinct CDR3 sequences, roughly 51% of them present only once. The sample comprised blood. All receptors come from a woman aged 55-75 years in good health.

The chain joins TRBV3-1 to TRBJ2-7; no definite D call. The CDR3 runs to 14 residues. Trimming shortened V by 0 bases and J by 3 bases, and 9 bases separated the two germline ends. The germline gives CDR1 LGHDT, CDR2 YNNKEL (reference sequence). Written as DNA, the CDR3 is TGTGCCAGCAGCCAAGAGCGAGCCTTCTACGAGCAGTACTTC. Translating gives CASSQERAFYEQYF.

This chain joins TRBV20-1 and TRBJ2-7; no reliable D call. The J call may be in error: the DNA end matches TRBJ2-5 better. The CDR3 covers 13 residues. CDR1 is DFQATT and CDR2 is SNEGSKA in the germline V gene (reference sequence). The CDR3 bases are TGCAGTGCTAGAATCCGGTTTCAAGAGACCCAGTACTTC. Translating it yields CSARIRFQETQYF.

The genes are TRBV4-1 and TRBJ2-1; D remains unclear. V was shortened by 1 base and J by 8 bases, with 12 bases between the two germline ends. Germline loops: CDR1 MGHRA, CDR2 YSYEKL. CDR3 length equals 14 residues. The CDR3 region has the DNA TGCGCCAGCAGCCAAGCGGGTAGCTGGCATGAGCAGTTCTTC. Amino acids: CASSQAGSWHEQFF.

The rearrangement uses TRBV7-8 and TRBJ1-5; 9 nucleotides agree with TRBD1. The CDR3 has 16 amino acids. Germline CDR1 SGHVS, CDR2 FQNEAQ. V lost 5 bases and J lost 7; bases outside the gene matches: 12. The CDR3 protein is CASSPSGQGISQPQHF. The CDR3 DNA sequence: TGTGCCAGCAGCCCTTCGGGACAGGGTATTAGCCAGCCCCAGCATTTT.

In this sample, this clonotype turned up a few times. This chain joins TRBV29-1 and TRBJ2-7; the match to TRBD1 covers 8 bases. Trimming at V came to 4 bases and at J to 0 bases, leaving 8 bases not matched to a gene. The CDR3 is made up of 15 amino acids. Looked up from germline, CDR1 is SQVTM and CDR2 is ANQGSEA. CDR3 DNA: TGCAGCGTTGTTAGGGCAGGGGGCAGCTCCTACGAGCAGTACTTC. Translated, it gives CSVVRAGGSSYEQYF.

A few counts support this clonotype. The chain has TRBV28 and TRBJ1-2, with D unresolved. V lost 2 bases and J 4 bases, leaving 11 bases between the germline ends. From germline, CDR1 is MDHEN and CDR2 SYDVKM. The CDR3 runs to 14 residues. As DNA, the CDR3 is TGTGCCAGCAGTTTAAGGAAGAAAATCTATGGCTACACCTTC. This translates into CASSLRKKIYGYTF.

The V gene is TRBV25-1, the J gene TRBJ2-5, with a tentative D call TRBD1 (6 bases). V lost 3 bases and J 2 bases, leaving 13 bases between the germline ends. The CDR3 is made up of 15 amino acids. Germline loops: CDR1 MGHDK, CDR2 SYGVNS. As DNA, the CDR3 is TGTGCCAGCAGTGACCGCTTTAGGGGGCAAGAGACCCAGTACTTC. Its protein is CASSDRFRGQETQYF.

The chain carries TRBV18 and TRBJ2-7, with D possibly matching TRBD1 (6 bases). The J call may not be correct, given that the DNA end is closer to TRBJ2-5. Germline V gene sequence: CDR1 KGHSH, CDR2 LQKENI. The CDR3 consists of 16 residues. CDR3 region: CASSQRSSQGQETQYF. CDR3 DNA sequence: TGTGCCAGCTCACAGAGGAGTTCACAGGGTCAGGAGACCCAGTACTTC.

The chain recombines TRBV29-1 with TRBJ2-7, with no clear D. CDR3 length equals 12 residues. Per the germline V gene, CDR1 is SQVTM and CDR2 is ANQGSEA. The V and J ends lost 5 bases and 2 bases respectively, with 10 bases between them. In DNA form, the CDR3 reads TGCAGCGTTACGGCTAATACCTACGAGCAGTACTTC. Protein sequence: CSVTANTYEQYF.

This sequence joins TRBV20-1 and TRBJ2-3, with 9 bases identical to TRBD2. Losses at the gene ends were 5 bases for V and 4 bases for J; bases not matched to a gene: 7. Looked up from germline, CDR1 is DFQATT and CDR2 is SNEGSKA (reference sequence). The CDR3 loop spans 14 amino acids. The CDR3 DNA sequence: TGCAGTGCTCAGACTAGCGGCAACTCAGATACGCAGTATTTT. It encodes CSAQTSGNSDTQYF.

V gene TRBV6-5 combines with J gene TRBJ2-1, with 7 positions matching TRBD2. CDR1 and CDR2 (germline): MNHEY, SVGAGI. The CDR3 runs 16 residues. V shed 6 bases and J 5 bases; nucleotides not matched to a gene: 13. The CDR3 reads CASRHKGRAGNNEQFF. The CDR3 DNA follows: TGTGCCAGCAGACATAAGGGACGAGCGGGGAACAATGAGCAGTTCTTC.

This chain joins TRBV10-3 and TRBJ2-1; D possibly corresponds to TRBD2 (6 bases). Germline CDR1 ENHRY, CDR2 SYGVKD. The CDR3 covers 12 residues. Trimming took 11 bases from V and 7 from J, leaving 15 bases between them. This chain's CDR3 is CAVRELENEQFF. The CDR3 DNA is TGTGCCGTCCGGGAGCTTGAGAATGAGCAGTTCTTC.

The rearrangement uses TRBV29-1 and TRBJ1-2; D might be TRBD1 (6 bases). The CDR3 loop spans 12 amino acids. Germline loops: CDR1 SQVTM, CDR2 ANQGSEA. V was clipped by 7 bases and J by 7 bases, with 16 bases between them. CDR3 coding DNA: TGCAGCGGTGGATGGGGGGCGGGTGGCTACACCTTC. Its protein is CSGGWGAGGYTF.

Only a few counts were recorded for this clonotype. The chain has TRBV7-9 and TRBJ2-7; perhaps TRBD2 as D (6 bases). The ends were cut back, 5 bases at V and 4 bases at J, with 12 bases in the middle. There are 13 residues in the CDR3. Germline V lookup: CDR1 SEHNR, CDR2 FQNEAQ (reference sequence). The CDR3 region has the DNA TGTGCCAGCAGCACCTCCGGGGGATACGAGCAGTACTTC. It codes for CASSTSGGYEQYF.

This clonotype was picked up a small number of times. Written as DNA, the CDR3 is TGTGCCACCCAGAACAATTACGAGCAGTACTTC. As protein: CATQNNYEQYF. The chain joins TRBV24-1 to TRBJ2-7; no clear D gene. Germline CDR1 reads KGHDR; CDR2 reads SFDVKD. V lost 9 bases, J lost 4 bases, and 9 bases lay in between. CDR3 length equals 11 residues.

This clonotype was found a few times. The CDR3 DNA is TGTGCCAGCAGAGAACCGGGATCGCAAGAGACCCAGTACTTC. It specifies CASREPGSQETQYF. V and J are TRBV6-2 or TRBV6-3 and TRBJ2-5, with D tentatively TRBD2 (5 bases). The germline gives CDR1 MNHEY, CDR2 SVGEGT. The CDR3 has 14 residues. Trimming removed 6 bases from V and 2 bases from J, with 13 bases in between.

This clonotype has just a few counts. The V call is TRBV29-1, the J call TRBJ2-7; 7 bases line up with TRBD2. The CDR3 is 11 amino acids. V was clipped by 1 base and J by 9 bases; unmatched bases: 3. The germline V gene encodes CDR1 SQVTM and CDR2 ANQGSEA. In DNA, the CDR3 is TGCAGCGTTGAAGCGGGAGGAGGGCAGTACTTC. Amino acids: CSVEAGGGQYF.

The table lists this clonotype with a few counts. J is TRBJ2-7 and V is TRBV9, with no clear D. From germline, CDR1 is SGDLS and CDR2 YYNGEE. V was trimmed by 0 bases and J by 0 bases, leaving 7 bases between them. The CDR3 loop spans 14 amino acids. The CDR3 nucleotides are TGTGCCAGCAGCGTAGGGGTTGGCTCCTACGAGCAGTACTTC. Its translation: CASSVGVGSYEQYF. The variable domain in full, completed from reference TRBV9 and TRBJ2-7, reads DSGVTQTPKHLITATGQRVTLRCSPRSGDLSVYWYQQSLDQGLQFLIQYYNGEERAKGNILERFSAQQFPDLHSELNLSSLELGDSALYFCASSVGVGSYEQYFGPGTRLTVT.

V gene TRBV6-5 combines with J gene TRBJ2-7, with TRBD2 identical over 16 bases. The J call may be mistaken, given a closer DNA end match to TRBJ2-5. The germline V gene encodes CDR1 MNHEY and CDR2 SVGAGI. The length of the CDR3 is 19 residues. The CDR3 spells CASSSNLGTSGRGGETQYF. CDR3 bases: TGTGCCAGCAGTTCGAATTTGGGGACTAGCGGGAGGGGAGGAGAGACCCAGTACTTC.

The CDR3 region has the DNA TGCAGCGTTGCCCCTAGCGGGAGTTACAATGAGCAGTTCTTC. Translating gives CSVAPSGSYNEQFF. The chain combines TRBV29-1 with TRBJ2-1, with 10 bases fitting TRBD2. The junction had 4 bases not matched to a gene; V was cut back by 4 bases and J by 4 bases. The CDR3 covers 14 residues. Germline V CDR1 and CDR2: SQVTM, ANQGSEA.

The sample holds one count of this clonotype. The CDR3 DNA reads as TGTGCCAGCAGTTTATCGAGGAGTAGCGGGAGCTCCTACGAGCAGTACTTC. Translating gives CASSLSRSSGSSYEQYF. The chain links TRBV27 to TRBJ2-7; 9 positions match TRBD2. The V and J ends lost 0 bases and 0 bases, in that order; junction bases with no gene match: 6. The germline gives CDR1 MNHEY, CDR2 SMNVEV (reference sequence). CDR3 length equals 17 residues.

J is TRBJ2-1 and V is TRBV20-1; a possible D gene is TRBD1 (6 bases). Germline assignment: CDR1 DFQATT and CDR2 SNEGSKA (reference sequence). This CDR3 spans 12 amino acids. V was clipped by 6 bases and J by 7 bases, with 13 bases between them. The CDR3 DNA reads as TGCAGTGCCCCCAGGGGCAGGAATGAGCAGTTCTTC. Protein: CSAPRGRNEQFF.

The J gene is TRBJ2-4, the V gene TRBV20-1; tentative D call: TRBD1 (6 bases). V was cut by 5 bases and J by 0 bases, with 11 bases left in between. The CDR3 runs 14 residues. The germline gives CDR1 DFQATT, CDR2 SNEGSKA (reference sequence). For the CDR3, the DNA is TGCAGTGCTCTTACAGGGATAGCCAAAAACATTCAGTACTTC. Translation gives CSALTGIAKNIQYF.